The present TCR beta chain was sequenced within a study of T-cell memory formation after mild COVID-19. With 8 bases clipped from V and 5 bases from J, the junction kept 10 bases outside the gene matches. Per the germline V gene, CDR1 is MNHEY and CDR2 is SVGEGT. The CDR3 consists of 14 residues. This clonotype was recorded a few times. Each CDR3 protein gets one entry after TCRdb re-called the 5' RACE reads with MiXCR. The sample holds over 500,000 distinct CDR3 sequences, roughly 17% seen once. Specimen: PBMCs or a T cell subset sorted from them (not recorded which). This rearrangement joins TRBV6-2 or TRBV6-3 to TRBJ2-3; TRBD2 matches at 7 bases. This receptor was taken from an adult woman who had mild COVID-19 (a few samples of this study predate the infection). Cell type and time point are not known. CDR3: CASGPTSLRDTQYF. Here the CDR3 DNA reads TGTGCCAGCGGCCCGACTAGCTTGAGAGATACGCAGTATTTT.